The 27 T cell receptor beta chains in this list originate from one sample, sequenced in a study of cytomegalovirus exposure and HLA in healthy donors. PCR employed 60 Vbeta and 13 Jbeta primers. TCRdb's table, derived via immunoSEQ multiplex PCR, lists solely in-frame clones and lacks some. The sample lists approximately 220,000 clones; 76% were seen once. The specimen sequenced was PBMCs. The source of these receptors is a man aged 18 to 29 in good health and CMV-seronegative.

This chain uses TRBV7-2 with TRBJ2-5; D not certain. CDR1 is SGHTA and CDR2 is FQGNSA in the germline V gene. The CDR3 is 11 amino acids. The V gene lost 4 bases and the J gene lost 7 bases, with 7 bases spanning the gap. Here the CDR3 reads CASSSLRTQYF. CDR3 DNA sequence: TGTGCCAGCAGCTCTCTGAGGACCCAGTACTTC. Variable domain in full (rest from reference TRBV7-2 and TRBJ2-5): GAGVSQSPSNKVTEKGKDVELRCDPISGHTALYWYRQSLGQGLEFLIYFQGNSAPDKSGLPSDRFSAERTGGSVSTLTIQRTQQEDSAVYLCASSSLRTQYFGPGTRLLVL.

This clone was counted a single time. The genes are TRBV5-1 and TRBJ1-2; TRBD1 agrees at 7 bases. The CDR3 is 14 residues long. Germline values: CDR1 SGHRS, CDR2 YFSETQ. With V trimmed by 0 bases and J by 6 bases, 5 bases remained unmatched. The CDR3 DNA reads TGCGCCAGCAGCTTGGACAGGGGAGACGATGGCTACACCTTC. Its protein is CASSLDRGDDGYTF.

CDR3 DNA sequence: TGTGCCAGTACCGGGACAGGGAGAGATACGCAGTATTTT. This gives the protein CASTGTGRDTQYF. This sequence joins TRBV19 and TRBJ2-3, with 9 positions matching TRBD1. Germline CDR1 LNHDA, CDR2 SQIVND (reference sequence). There are 13 residues in the CDR3. Trimming cost V 7 bases and J 5 bases; bases outside gene matches: 4.

V usage is TRBV6-6 and J usage is TRBJ2-7; D gene ambiguous. Per germline, CDR1 MNHNY and CDR2 SVGAGI (reference sequence). The V end was cut by 8 bases, the J end by 5 bases, with 13 bases between. The CDR3 has 12 residues. CDR3 sequence: CASRPENHEQYF. DNA for the CDR3: TGTGCCAGCCGTCCCGAGAACCACGAGCAGTACTTC.

The chain carries TRBV19 and TRBJ2-1, with 10 bases identical to TRBD1. The CDR3 totals 16 residues. J gave up 6 bases and V 9 bases, and 14 bases lay outside the gene matches. Germline-derived CDR1 and CDR2 are LNHDA and SQIVND (reference sequence). In DNA, the CDR3 is TGTGCCAGCTCAAGCCCCCGGACAGGGGGTCGCAATGAGCAGTTCTTC. This encodes CASSSPRTGGRNEQFF.

This clone came up a few times. This sequence joins TRBV5-1 and TRBJ2-1, with 7 bases lining up with TRBD1. Germline loops: CDR1 SGHRS, CDR2 YFSETQ. This CDR3 spans 15 amino acids. V was pared by 0 bases and J by 3 bases, with 3 bases of the junction left unmatched. The CDR3: CASSLAGGYYNEQFF. DNA for the CDR3: TGCGCCAGCAGCTTGGCAGGGGGTTACTACAATGAGCAGTTCTTC. The entire variable domain, with the rest obtained from reference TRBV5-1 and TRBJ2-1, is as follows: KAGVTQTPRYLIKTRGQQVTLSCSPISGHRSVSWYQQTPGQGLQFLFEYFSETQRNKGNFPGRFSGRQFSNSRSEMNVSTLELGDSALYLCASSLAGGYYNEQFFGPGTRLTVL.

V gene TRBV4-1 combines with J gene TRBJ1-5, with 9 bases fitting TRBD1. The trim removed 3 bases at V and 3 bases at J, leaving 3 bases unmatched. Germline lookup yields CDR1 MGHRA and CDR2 YSYEKL. The CDR3 runs to 15 residues. The CDR3 sequence is CASSQRTGDNQPQHF. In DNA form, the CDR3 reads TGCGCCAGCAGCCAGAGGACAGGGGACAATCAGCCCCAGCATTTT.

This chain's CDR3 is CASSGQANSYEQYF. CDR3 bases: TGTGCCAGCAGTGGGCAGGCAAACTCCTACGAGCAGTACTTC. V gene TRBV2 combines with J gene TRBJ2-7; D is uncertain. Trimming pared 4 bases from V and 0 bases from J, leaving 10 bases between. The CDR3 is 14 residues long. The germline gives CDR1 SNHLY, CDR2 FYNNEI.

The chain has TRBV30 and TRBJ1-1, with D possibly being TRBD1 (6 bases). V lost 1 base, J lost 4 bases, and 10 bases lay in between. This CDR3 is built from 13 residues. Per the germline V gene, CDR1 is GTSNPN and CDR2 is SVGIG (reference sequence). The CDR3 bases are TGTGCCTGGAGTGAACAGGGTTCCACTGAAGCTTTCTTT. This translates into CAWSEQGSTEAFF.

This clone was detected once. The chain carries TRBV2 and TRBJ1-5; 7 nucleotides agree with TRBD1. V dropped 5 bases and J dropped 5; count of bases not matched to a gene: 6. The CDR3 has 14 amino acids. Germline V gene data show CDR1 as SNHLY and CDR2 as FYNNEI. The CDR3 sequence is CASSQQGLDQPQHF. The CDR3 nucleotides are TGTGCCAGCAGTCAACAGGGGCTGGATCAGCCCCAGCATTTT.

The V gene is TRBV4-1, the J gene TRBJ2-3; 7 positions agree with TRBD1. V shed 3 bases, J shed 0 bases, and the junction held 6 bases outside the gene matches. CDR1 MGHRA and CDR2 YSYEKL come from the germline V gene. The CDR3 contains 16 residues. The CDR3 sequence is CASSHGDRFSTDTQYF. The CDR3 region has the DNA TGCGCCAGCAGCCACGGGGACAGATTTAGCACAGATACGCAGTATTTT.

The rearrangement links TRBV27 to TRBJ1-2; D may be TRBD1 (6 bases). This CDR3 has 13 amino acids. Germline V lookup: CDR1 MNHEY, CDR2 SMNVEV (reference sequence). Trimming shortened V by 6 bases and J by 3 bases, and 11 bases separated the two germline ends. CDR3 amino acids: CASRRTEYYGYTF. CDR3 DNA: TGTGCCAGCAGAAGGACAGAGTACTATGGCTACACCTTC.

The count of this clone is one. One junction end disagrees with the germline gene, perhaps due to a read error. V gene TRBV7-7 combines with J gene TRBJ2-1; a weak D match, TRBD1 (6 bases). The germline V gene encodes CDR1 SSHAT and CDR2 FNYEAQ (reference sequence). The CDR3 has 14 amino acids. For the CDR3, the DNA is TGTGCTAGCAGCTTATCTGATGGGGGCGGTGAGCAGTTCTTC. Its protein is CASSLSDGGGEQFF.

This clone was observed a single time. This rearrangement joins TRBV6-1 to TRBJ2-2; 13 nucleotides agree with TRBD2. The CDR3 totals 16 residues. V lost 4 bases to trimming and J lost 8 bases; unmatched junction nucleotides: 7. The germline V gene has CDR1 MNHNS and CDR2 SASEGT. CDR3 protein: CASSARTSGSGGELFF. The CDR3 DNA reads as TGTGCCAGCAGTGCCCGGACTAGCGGGAGCGGAGGGGAGCTGTTTTTT.

The V call is TRBV5-1, the J call TRBJ2-1; D not certain. Germline CDR1 is SGHRS and CDR2 is YFSETQ. Trimming stripped 6 bases from V and 7 bases from J, with 17 bases between. The CDR3 has 14 residues. CDR3 region: CASTPGYYPNEQFF. Written as DNA, the CDR3 is TGCGCCAGCACCCCGGGTTACTACCCAAATGAGCAGTTCTTC.

V and J are TRBV7-6 and TRBJ2-7, with 8 bases aligning to TRBD2. This CDR3 has 16 residues. Per the germline V gene, CDR1 is SGHVS and CDR2 is FNYEAQ. J lost 6 bases, V lost 6 bases, and 16 bases had no gene match. CDR3 nucleotide sequence: TGTGCCAGCAGTCCTCAAACCGGGACTAGAGGCCGCGAGCAGTACTTC. As protein: CASSPQTGTRGREQYF.

The chain links TRBV18 to TRBJ2-3; 7 nucleotides match TRBD2. CDR3 length: 16 amino acids. With V trimmed by 0 bases and J by 2 bases, 5 bases remained unmatched. The germline V gene has CDR1 KGHSH and CDR2 LQKENI. In DNA, the CDR3 is TGTGCCAGCTCACCACCAGACGGGAGGTCCACAGATACGCAGTATTTT. It translates to CASSPPDGRSTDTQYF. The variable domain in full, with the rest retrieved from reference TRBV18 and TRBJ2-3, is NAGVMQNPRHLVRRRGQEARLRCSPMKGHSHVYWYRQLPEEGLKFMVYLQKENIIDESGMPKERFSAEFPKEGPSILRIQQVVRGDSAAYFCASSPPDGRSTDTQYFGPGTRLTVL.

The chain links TRBV28 to TRBJ2-5; D may be TRBD2 (7 bases). The V gene's germline CDR1 is MDHEN and CDR2 SYDVKM. The length of the CDR3 is 15 residues. V was pared by 3 bases and J by 4 bases, with 15 bases between. The CDR3 sequence is CASSFRGGGGETQYF. CDR3 in DNA: TGTGCCAGCAGTTTTAGGGGGGGAGGCGGAGAGACCCAGTACTTC.

This clone was detected only a few times. The V gene is TRBV15, the J gene TRBJ1-4, with 7 bases matching TRBD1. V was pared by 0 bases and J by 7 bases, with 5 bases of the junction left unmatched. Germline CDR1 reads LNHNV; CDR2 reads YYDKDF (reference sequence). The CDR3 has 15 residues. This chain's CDR3 is CATSRDVGGGEKLFF. The CDR3 DNA sequence: TGTGCCACCAGCAGAGATGTAGGGGGCGGTGAAAAACTGTTTTTT.

The chain carries TRBV7-9 and TRBJ1-1, with TRBD1 matching 8 bases. Germline V gene lookup returns CDR1 SEHNR and CDR2 FQNEAQ (reference sequence). CDR3 length equals 15 residues. With V trimmed by 5 bases and J by 1 base, 6 bases remained unmatched. In nucleotides, the CDR3 is TGTGCCAGCAGCCAATGGACAGGGAGGAACACTGAAGCTTTCTTT. Translating gives CASSQWTGRNTEAFF. Combining the CDR3 with reference TRBV7-9 and TRBJ1-1 gives the whole variable domain DTGVSQNPRHKITKRGQNVTFRCDPISEHNRLYWYRQTLGQGPEFLTYFQNEAQLEKSRLLSDRFSAERPKGSFSTLEIQRTEQGDSAMYLCASSQWTGRNTEAFFGQGTRLTVV.

This clone was seen a few times. V usage is TRBV12-5 and J usage is TRBJ1-1; 9 bases fit TRBD1. CDR3 size: 13 residues. With 2 bases clipped from V and 7 bases from J, the junction kept 2 bases outside the gene matches. CDR1 is LGHNT and CDR2 is FRNRAP in the germline V gene. The CDR3 DNA reads TGTGCTAGTGGTTTGAGACAGGGGGGTGAAGCTTTCTTT. It is translated as CASGLRQGGEAFF.

This chain links TRBV9 with TRBJ2-1; TRBD2 aligns across 8 bases. The germline V gene has CDR1 SGDLS and CDR2 YYNGEE. V dropped 7 bases and J dropped 0; count of bases not matched to a gene: 3. This CDR3 contains 14 residues. The CDR3 region is CASGSGSSYNEQFF. The CDR3 coding sequence is TGTGCCAGCGGCAGCGGGAGCTCCTACAATGAGCAGTTCTTC.

The V and J genes are TRBV4-1 and TRBJ2-7; 9 bases agree with TRBD1. The CDR3 runs 16 residues. From germline, CDR1 is MGHRA and CDR2 YSYEKL. Trimming cost V 4 bases and J 0 bases; bases outside gene matches: 7. The CDR3 nucleotides are TGCGCCAGCAGCCTTCAGCCGGGACAGGGCTCCTACGAGCAGTACTTC. Protein sequence: CASSLQPGQGSYEQYF.

The genes are TRBV4-2 and TRBJ2-5; TRBD2 is a possible D gene (6 bases). The CDR3 contains 13 residues. CDR1 and CDR2 from the germline V gene are LGHNA and YNFKEQ. The ends were cut back, 9 bases at V and 6 bases at J, with 17 bases in the middle. In DNA, the CDR3 is TGTGCCAGTAGCTCGGGGGACGGGAAGACCCAGTACTTC. Protein sequence: CASSSGDGKTQYF.

This chain links TRBV5-1 with TRBJ1-1; D may be TRBD1 (6 bases). Trimming took off 0 bases at V and 6 bases at J, with 6 bases between the two ends. This CDR3 comprises 12 residues. CDR1 and CDR2 from the germline V gene are SGHRS and YFSETQ. The CDR3 DNA sequence: TGCGCCAGCAGCTTGGAGGGGGCTGAAGCTTTCTTT. It is translated as CASSLEGAEAFF.

This clone was counted a single time. V and J are TRBV2 and TRBJ1-2; D ambiguous. Per germline, CDR1 SNHLY and CDR2 FYNNEI. V gave up 7 bases and J gave up 4 bases, with 13 bases separating them. The CDR3 covers 13 residues. The CDR3 spells CASNPTPLYGYTF. CDR3 in DNA: TGTGCCAGCAACCCCACTCCCCTCTATGGCTACACCTTC.

Worth noting for this clone: Other nucleotide sequences from this sample produce the same CDR3. This sequence joins TRBV7-9 and TRBJ1-1, with 9 positions matching TRBD1. Looked up from germline, CDR1 is SEHNR and CDR2 is FQNEAQ (reference sequence). The CDR3 is 13 amino acids. Trimming at V came to 3 bases and at J to 5 bases, leaving 1 base not matched to a gene. The DNA for the CDR3 is TGTGCCAGCAGCTTTGACAGGGGGACTGAAGCTTTCTTT. Translating gives CASSFDRGTEAFF.